One T cell receptor beta chain is described in this entry. Its specificity is not known. The record originates from a study of cytomegalovirus exposure and HLA in healthy donors. Study overall: Unique TCR beta sequences numbering approximately 100 million came from 150 million to 200 million T cells in an earlier analysis. HLA-typed donors were the source of about 85 million unique TCRs held in an early data release. Whole-study results and caveats: Presence/absence comparisons presumed near-even sequencing depth among donors. Researchers left out some V segments, among them TRBV6-2 and TRBV6-3, as indistinguishable.

PCR primers comprised 60 Vbeta and 13 Jbeta primers. Clones were sequenced by immunoSEQ multiplex PCR, and TCRdb holds only the in-frame ones, with some missing. The table records some 70,000 clones, around 76% of them present only once. Germline values: CDR1 ENHRY, CDR2 SYGVKD. CDR3 length: 16 residues. Trimming stripped 0 bases from V and 1 base from J, with 10 bases between. The origin of this receptor is a man aged 50-60 years in good health and CMV-seronegative. The chain carries TRBV10-3 and TRBJ1-5; the D gene is possibly TRBD1 (5 bases). The sequencing sample was made of PBMCs. CDR3 bases: TGTGCCATCAGTGAGTCAGGGGCGTGGAGCAATCAGCCCCAGCATTTT. Translating gives CAISESGAWSNQPQHF.